This TCR beta chain was sequenced during a study of T cell repertoires in cytomegalovirus infection. Turning to the study itself: In public TCR beta signatures, there were indications of both CMV infection and matching HLA type. Study results and caveats: The study found HLA-C-restricted CMV-specific TCR beta clonotypes dominating the ex vivo response. There were carriers of CMV plus the relevant HLA, and cumulative public TCR beta family frequency identified them.

V lost 6 bases and J lost 4; bases outside the gene matches: 16. Germline CDR1 MNHNS, CDR2 SASEGT. The CDR3 contains 17 residues. In TCRdb, the reads were re-called with MiXCR into one record per CDR3 protein. The table lists around 440,000 distinct CDR3 sequences, over 9% of them singletons. This clonotype came up a few times. Its antigen is as yet unknown. The rearrangement joins TRBV6-1 to TRBJ2-3, with 7 bases that match TRBD2. Sample: PBMCs. The receptor was isolated from a human donor in good health (CMV status not recorded). Some clones in this sample may be carry-over from other donors' samples. CDR3 amino acids: CASSPQLGGAQSDTQYF. DNA of the CDR3: TGTGCCAGCAGCCCCCAGTTGGGAGGGGCCCAGTCAGATACGCAGTATTTT.